The 10 T cell receptor beta chains given below trace back to one sample, sequenced in a study of blood T cell repertoires in COVID-19. Clones were sequenced by immunoSEQ multiplex PCR, and TCRdb holds only the in-frame ones, with some missing. The table includes some 90,000 clones, around 91% detected once. Material for sequencing was peripheral blood. Source of these receptors: a woman of 80 years or more with active or convalescent COVID-19.

This chain connects TRBV28 to TRBJ2-5; the match to TRBD1 covers 7 bases. This CDR3 contains 13 residues. Trimming removed 6 bases from V and 3 bases from J; junction bases left unmatched: 4. The germline gives CDR1 MDHEN, CDR2 SYDVKM. The CDR3 DNA reads as TGTGCCAGCAGCCCAGGGACAGAAGAGACCCAGTACTTC. Its translation is CASSPGTEETQYF.

The J gene is TRBJ2-6, the V gene TRBV19; TRBD2 agrees at 12 bases. Germline V gives CDR1 LNHDA, CDR2 SQIVND (reference sequence). This CDR3 is built from 19 residues. Losses at the gene ends were 1 base for V and 0 bases for J; bases not matched to a gene: 4. The CDR3 DNA is TGTGCCAGTAGTATAGGTAGACTAGCGGGAGTCTCTGGGGCCAACGTCCTGACTTTC. Translation gives CASSIGRLAGVSGANVLTF. Using reference TRBV19 and TRBJ2-6 for the parts outside the CDR3, the full variable domain is DGGITQSPKYLFRKEGQNVTLSCEQNLNHDAMYWYRQDPGQGLRLIYYSQIVNDFQKGDIAEGYSVSREKKESFPLTVTSAQKNPTAFYLCASSIGRLAGVSGANVLTFGAGSRLTVL.

This sequence joins TRBV5-1 and TRBJ2-2; the D gene is possibly TRBD1 (5 bases). The CDR3 extends over 15 amino acids. The germline CDR1 and CDR2 sequences are SGHRS and YFSETQ. Trimming cost V 0 bases and J 2 bases, with 8 bases left between them. The CDR3 bases are TGCGCCAGCAGCTTGGCTAGGGGAAACACCGGGGAGCTGTTTTTT. Translating gives CASSLARGNTGELFF. Variable domain in full (rest from reference TRBV5-1 and TRBJ2-2): KAGVTQTPRYLIKTRGQQVTLSCSPISGHRSVSWYQQTPGQGLQFLFEYFSETQRNKGNFPGRFSGRQFSNSRSEMNVSTLELGDSALYLCASSLARGNTGELFFGEGSRLTVL.

This chain connects TRBV19 to TRBJ2-7, with D unclear. The CDR3 runs 12 residues. Per the germline V gene, CDR1 is LNHDA and CDR2 is SQIVND (reference sequence). With 6 bases removed from V and 0 bases from J, the gap between germline ends came to 6 bases. The CDR3 nucleotides are TGTGCCAGTAGACACGACTCCTACGAGCAGTACTTC. It yields the protein CASRHDSYEQYF.

This clone was seen only once. V usage is TRBV15 and J usage is TRBJ1-3, with D possibly TRBD1 on 6 matching bases. The CDR3 runs 15 residues. The germline V gene encodes CDR1 LNHNV and CDR2 YYDKDF (reference sequence). V gave up 5 bases and J gave up 0 bases, with 11 bases separating them. For the CDR3, the DNA is TGTGCCACCAGCCCCGGACAGCTCTCTGGAAACACCATATATTTT. Its protein product is CATSPGQLSGNTIYF.

The chain uses TRBV2 and TRBJ2-3; 10 bases are a match to TRBD1. Germline lookup yields CDR1 SNHLY and CDR2 FYNNEI. The CDR3 covers 15 residues. V shed 7 bases, J shed 3 bases, and the junction held 7 bases outside the gene matches. CDR3 sequence (DNA): TGTGCCAGCACCCAGGACAGGGGGAGAACAGATACGCAGTATTTT. Translating it yields CASTQDRGRTDTQYF.

This chain links TRBV28 with TRBJ2-6; D may be TRBD2 (5 bases). V was shortened by 6 bases and J by 2 bases, with 11 bases between the two germline ends. In germline, CDR1 is MDHEN, CDR2 SYDVKM. The CDR3 runs 15 residues. The CDR3 is CASRTTAAGANVLTF. As DNA, the CDR3 is TGTGCCAGCAGGACTACAGCTGCTGGGGCCAACGTCCTGACTTTC.

The genes are TRBV16 and TRBJ1-2; 7 nucleotides match TRBD1. V was clipped by 1 base and J by 8 bases; unmatched bases: 4. The CDR3 extends over 13 amino acids. The germline gives CDR1 KGHSY, CDR2 FQNENV. The CDR3 DNA reads TGTGCCAGCAGCCAATTCACAGGGGTCGGCTACACCTTC. It translates to CASSQFTGVGYTF.

V usage is TRBV9 and J usage is TRBJ2-5; possibly TRBD2 for D (6 bases). Germline loops: CDR1 SGDLS, CDR2 YYNGEE. V lost 1 base and J 4 bases, leaving 17 bases between the germline ends. CDR3 length: 16 amino acids. The DNA for the CDR3 is TGTGCCAGCAGCGTACTAGGCGGGATCAACCGAGAGACCCAGTACTTC. It yields the protein CASSVLGGINRETQYF.

The gene calls are TRBV27 and TRBJ1-1; D call uncertain. The CDR3 has 13 residues. V lost 7 bases and J lost 1, with 10 bases in between. Germline loops: CDR1 MNHEY, CDR2 SMNVEV (reference sequence). The CDR3 coding sequence is TGTGCCAGCACCCGGTCGGGGAACACTGAAGCTTTCTTT. Translating gives CASTRSGNTEAFF.